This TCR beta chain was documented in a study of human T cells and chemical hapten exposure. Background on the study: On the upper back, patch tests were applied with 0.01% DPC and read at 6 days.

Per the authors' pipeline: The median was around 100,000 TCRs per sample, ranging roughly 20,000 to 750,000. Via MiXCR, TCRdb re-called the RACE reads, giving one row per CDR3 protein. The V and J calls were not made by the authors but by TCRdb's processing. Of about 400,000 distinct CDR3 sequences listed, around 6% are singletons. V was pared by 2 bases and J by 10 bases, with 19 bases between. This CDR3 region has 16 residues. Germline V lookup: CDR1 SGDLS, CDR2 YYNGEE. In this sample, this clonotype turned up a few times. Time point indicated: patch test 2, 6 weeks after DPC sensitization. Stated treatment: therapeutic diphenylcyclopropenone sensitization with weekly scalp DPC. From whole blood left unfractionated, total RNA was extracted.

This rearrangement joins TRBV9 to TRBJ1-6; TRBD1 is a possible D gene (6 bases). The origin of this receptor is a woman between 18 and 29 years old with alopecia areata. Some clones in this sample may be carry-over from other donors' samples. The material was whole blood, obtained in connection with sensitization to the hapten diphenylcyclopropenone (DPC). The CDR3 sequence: CASSVDPQGAGSPLHF. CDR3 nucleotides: TGTGCCAGCAGCGTCGACCCACAGGGTGCGGGCTCACCCCTCCACTTT.